The 2 T cell receptor beta chains below were found in one sample sequenced in a study of blood T cell repertoires in COVID-19. The data were produced by immunoSEQ multiplex PCR, yet TCRdb's version contains in-frame clones alone and is incomplete. The data contain tens of thousands of clones, approximately 85% of them seen just once; the ten biggest clones take up about 16%. Sequenced: peripheral blood. Receptors originate from a human donor in a cohort sampled during active COVID-19.

The chain recombines TRBV2 with TRBJ2-1; 8 nucleotides agree with TRBD1. The CDR3 sequence is 14 residues long. The J segment lost 7 bases and the V segment lost 3 bases, leaving 5 bases of the junction unmatched. Per the germline V gene, CDR1 is SNHLY and CDR2 is FYNNEI. CDR3 DNA: TGTGCCAGCAGTGAGGTGACAGGGGTGAATGAGCAGTTCTTC. This translates into CASSEVTGVNEQFF.

This clone was recorded only once. The conserved phenylalanine or tryptophan is not found at the CDR3 terminus, so this likely reflects a read error. CDR3 in DNA: TGCAGCGTTGACCAGGGGGATGGCTACACCGTC. It yields the protein CSVDQGDGYTV. This sequence joins TRBV29-1 and TRBJ1-2; TRBD1 matches 7 bases. This CDR3 is 11 amino acids long. With V trimmed by 3 bases and J by 6 bases, 1 base remained unmatched. Germline CDR1 is SQVTM and CDR2 is ANQGSEA.